The clone carrying this TCR beta chain has just a few counts. This sample was taken from a study of T cells after yellow fever vaccination. Each CDR3 protein is one row after TCRdb ran MiXCR on the 5' RACE reads. This table has a few hundred thousand distinct CDR3 sequences, around 3.6% appearing once. V trimming: 6 bases; J trimming: 0 bases; junction bases outside the gene matches: 3. The CDR3 has 15 amino acids. The source was PBMCs, collected on the day of the yellow fever booster vaccination. The clonotype originates from a young man who received the YFV17D yellow fever vaccine. This chain connects TRBV12-3 or TRBV12-4 to TRBJ1-5; 9 bases line up with TRBD1. The CDR3 DNA reads TGTGCCAGCAGCCGGGACAGGGTTAGCAATCAGCCCCAGCATTTT. Translation gives CASSRDRVSNQPQHF.